Described below is a single TCR beta chain sequence and its context. Its target is not known. The entry originates in a study of cytomegalovirus exposure and HLA in healthy donors. Study-wide context: Roughly 86 million unique TCRs from HLA-typed donors made up an early data release. General study results and limits: The Asian-associated ancestry cluster reportedly had fewer N-insertions than the 666-donor mean in a later analysis. Some segments of the V type, notably TRBV6-2 and TRBV6-3, were excluded as indistinguishable. Earlier analysis yielded a pattern in which most TCR beta V segments were productive about 87% or about 30% of the time.

60 Vbeta and 13 Jbeta primers were used in PCR. Only in-frame clones appear in the TCRdb table, and some are missing; sequencing was by immunoSEQ multiplex PCR. The table records under 250,000 clones, around 85% of them present only once. Germline values: CDR1 SQVTM, CDR2 ANQGSEA. With 5 bases removed from V and 2 bases from J, the gap between germline ends came to 6 bases. There are 11 residues in the CDR3. The TCR originated in a human donor in good health. Source material: PBMCs. The chain employs TRBV29-1 and TRBJ2-5, with D unresolved. For the CDR3, the DNA is TGCAGCGTTCGTCCGCAAGAGACCCAGTACTTC. It codes for CSVRPQETQYF. Combining the CDR3 with reference TRBV29-1 and TRBJ2-5 gives the whole variable domain SAVISQKPSRDICQRGTSLTIQCQVDSQVTMMFWYRQQPGQSLTLIATANQGSEATYESGFVIDKFPISRPNLTFSTLTVSNMSPEDSSIYLCSVRPQETQYFGPGTRLLVL.